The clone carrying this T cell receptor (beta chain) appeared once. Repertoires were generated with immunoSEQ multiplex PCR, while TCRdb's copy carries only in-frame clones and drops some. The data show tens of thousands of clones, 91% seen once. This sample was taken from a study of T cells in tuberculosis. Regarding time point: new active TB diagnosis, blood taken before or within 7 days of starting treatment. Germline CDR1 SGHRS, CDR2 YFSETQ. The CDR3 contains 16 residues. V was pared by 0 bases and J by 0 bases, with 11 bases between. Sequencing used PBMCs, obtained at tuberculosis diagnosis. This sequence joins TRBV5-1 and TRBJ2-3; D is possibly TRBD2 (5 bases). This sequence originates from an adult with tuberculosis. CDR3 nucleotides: TGCGCCAGCAGCTTGGTGGCTAGCCGTAGCACAGATACGCAGTATTTT. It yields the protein CASSLVASRSTDTQYF.